Listed below are T cell receptor beta chains from one sample, sequenced in a study of cytomegalovirus exposure and HLA in healthy donors. Libraries were prepared by immunoSEQ multiplex PCR; TCRdb keeps only in-frame clonotypes and omits some of them. The sample table includes roughly 140,000 clones. Sequenced sample: PBMCs. All receptors come from a male donor in good health and CMV-seronegative. Both conserved end residues are part of each CDR3. The D gene is left open where the match is weak.

>TRBJ1-4|NA|TRBV27
CASSLGALTNEKLFF
TGTGCCAGCAGCCTGGGCGCCTTAACTAATGAAAAACTGTTTTTT
>TRBJ1-1|NA|TRBV5-5
CASSFSAGGEAFF
TGTGCCAGCAGCTTCTCCGCGGGAGGTGAAGCTTTCTTT
>TRBJ2-5|TRBD1|TRBV6-5
CASRLGQGGTQYF
TGTGCCAGCAGACTTGGACAGGGGGGGACCCAGTACTTC
>TRBJ1-4|TRBD1|TRBV30
CAWSQDREGEKLFF
TGTGCCTGGTCACAGGACAGGGAGGGGGAAAAACTGTTTTTT
>TRBJ1-2|TRBD1|TRBV27
CASHPSTGGILNYGYTF
TGTGCCAGCCACCCCTCGACAGGGGGCATTCTTAACTATGGCTACACCTTC
>TRBJ1-5|NA|TRBV19
CASSIMGLGGDQPQHF
TGTGCCAGTAGTATTATGGGACTCGGGGGGGATCAGCCCCAGCATTTT
>TRBJ2-5|NA|TRBV18
CASSPEETQYF
TGTGCCAGCTCACCGGAGGAGACCCAGTACTTC
>TRBJ1-1|NA|TRBV29-1
CSAQGGQRSYSTEAFF
TGCAGCGCCCAAGGTGGACAGAGAAGCTATTCTACTGAAGCTTTCTTT
>TRBJ1-2|TRBD1|TRBV6-1
CASSGGQGAGYTF
TGTGCCAGCAGTGGTGGACAGGGGGCTGGCTACACCTTC
>TRBJ1-2|NA|TRBV5-1
CASSKDPTRVDGYTF
TGCGCCAGCAGCAAGGATCCTACTAGAGTCGATGGCTACACCTTC
>TRBJ1-6|TRBD1|TRBV7-3
CASSPRGRVGSPLHF
TGTGCCAGCAGTCCGAGGGGGCGAGTGGGTTCACCCCTCCACTTT
>TRBJ2-7|TRBD1|TRBV9
CASSVVSGDRTEQYF
TGTGCCAGCAGCGTAGTATCCGGGGACAGAACGGAGCAGTACTTC
>TRBJ1-1|NA|TRBV30
CAWSLLFAEAFF
TGTGCCTGGAGTCTTTTATTTGCTGAAGCTTTCTTT
>TRBJ2-7|TRBD2|TRBV5-4
CASTMGGSEEQYF
TGTGCCAGCACGATGGGGGGGTCTGAAGAGCAGTACTTC
>TRBJ2-7|NA|TRBV9
CASSVGGGISYYEQYF
TGTGCCAGCAGCGTAGGAGGCGGGATTTCGTATTACGAGCAGTACTTC
>TRBJ2-6|NA|TRBV29-1
CSVEGRDSGANVLTF
TGCAGCGTTGAAGGCAGGGATTCTGGGGCCAACGTCCTGACTTTC
>TRBJ1-3|NA|TRBV2
CASSASLRNTIYF
TGTGCCAGCAGTGCGAGCCTTCGAAACACCATATATTTT